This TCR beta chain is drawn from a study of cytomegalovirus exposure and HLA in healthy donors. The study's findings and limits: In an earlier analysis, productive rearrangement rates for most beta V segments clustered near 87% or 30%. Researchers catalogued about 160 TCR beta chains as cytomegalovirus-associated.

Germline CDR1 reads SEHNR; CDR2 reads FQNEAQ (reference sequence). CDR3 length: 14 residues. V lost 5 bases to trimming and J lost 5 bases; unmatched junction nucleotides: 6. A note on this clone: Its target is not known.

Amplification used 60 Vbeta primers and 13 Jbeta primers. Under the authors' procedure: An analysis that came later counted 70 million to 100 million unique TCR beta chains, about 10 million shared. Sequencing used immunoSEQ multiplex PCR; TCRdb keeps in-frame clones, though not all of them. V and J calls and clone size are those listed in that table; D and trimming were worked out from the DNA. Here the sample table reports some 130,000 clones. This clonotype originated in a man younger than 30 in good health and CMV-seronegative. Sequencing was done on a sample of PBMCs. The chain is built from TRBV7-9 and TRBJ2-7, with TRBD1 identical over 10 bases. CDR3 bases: TGTGCCAGCAGCAGGTACGGGACAGGGGACGAGCAGTACTTC. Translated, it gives CASSRYGTGDEQYF.